This TCR beta chain was identified during a study of blood T cell repertoires in COVID-19. On the study more broadly: T cells, B-cell-depleted T cells, or PBMCs supplied cDNA or gDNA.

The method was immunoSEQ multiplex PCR; TCRdb's version includes in-frame clones alone and lacks a portion of them. This repertoire shows about 40,000 clones, approximately 83% found once; its top ten account for about 2.8%. The receptor was isolated from a woman aged 55-70 years with acute or convalescent COVID-19. What was sequenced was peripheral blood.

CDR3 protein: CAWSVLRGVLTEAFF. As DNA, the CDR3 is TGTGCCTGGAGTGTACTCCGGGGGGTTTTGACTGAAGCTTTCTTT. The V and J genes are TRBV30 and TRBJ1-1; D may be TRBD1 (5 bases). The CDR3 covers 15 residues. Germline V gene sequence: CDR1 GTSNPN, CDR2 SVGIG (reference sequence). Between the trimmed V and J ends, which lost 0 bases and 5 bases, there was a span of 16 bases. The whole variable domain, filled in from reference TRBV30 and TRBJ1-1, reads SQTIHQWPATLVQPVGSPLSLECTVEGTSNPNLYWYRQAAGRGLQLLFYSVGIGQISSEVPQNLSASRPQDRQFILSSKKLLLSDSGFYLCAWSVLRGVLTEAFFGQGTRLTVV.